Detailed here is one T cell receptor (beta chain). No antigen is known for it. 60 Vbeta and 13 Jbeta primers were used in PCR. Using immunoSEQ multiplex PCR, the repertoire was profiled, and TCRdb retains in-frame clones only, with some absent. The sample lists about 65,000 clones, 70% to 80% occurring once. The data were obtained in a study of cytomegalovirus exposure and HLA in healthy donors. As for the study in general: HLA-typed donors contributed about 85 million unique TCRs, which were held in an early data release. Study outcomes and limitations: Three of the chains that were CMV-associated were confirmed in vitro to be specific for CMV antigens. An analysis that came later showed most CMV-associated TCR beta chains appearing HLA-restricted.

As for the donors, each was a healthy bone marrow donor. Sequenced sample: PBMCs. This clonotype was sampled from a girl between 10 and 17 years old in good health and CMV-seropositive.

The CDR3 sequence: CASSLTGMGNYGYTF. CDR3 DNA sequence: TGCGCCAGCAGCTTGACAGGGATGGGGAACTATGGCTACACCTTC. V usage is TRBV5-1 and J usage is TRBJ1-2; D is possibly TRBD1 (6 bases). Per germline, CDR1 SGHRS and CDR2 YFSETQ. Trimming cost V 1 base and J 2 bases, with 12 bases left between them. The length of the CDR3 is 15 residues.